This is a list of T cell receptor beta chains from one sample in a study of T cell changes during pregnancy in multiple sclerosis. Here immunoSEQ multiplex PCR was the method, and the copy in TCRdb shows in-frame clones only, minus some. The data contain 40,000 to 50,000 clones, approximately 93% of them singletons. The material was CD4+ T cells from peripheral blood mononuclear cells, obtained in the third trimester of pregnancy. All receptors come from a female donor with multiple sclerosis, enrolled in a pregnancy study. The CDR3 runs from the conserved cysteine through the conserved F or W. Fields, in order: J gene, V gene, clone size, D gene, CDR3 protein, CDR3 DNA. D genes are given only for firm matches. A row's size may be missing; if present it is once, few, many or a size class.

j_call: TRBJ1-2
v_call: TRBV19
clone_size: NA
d_call: NA
cdr3_aa: CASSLRDTAAYGYTF
cdr3_nt: TGTGCCAGTAGTCTCCGGGACACCGCCGCCTATGGCTACACCTTC

j_call: TRBJ2-7
v_call: TRBV5-1
clone_size: NA
d_call: NA
cdr3_aa: CASSPWELVYEQYF
cdr3_nt: TGCGCCAGCAGCCCGTGGGAGTTAGTATACGAGCAGTACTTC

j_call: TRBJ1-5
v_call: TRBV2
clone_size: NA
d_call: TRBD1
cdr3_aa: CASTWDRVGNQPQHF
cdr3_nt: TGTGCCAGCACCTGGGACAGGGTGGGCAATCAGCCCCAGCATTTT

j_call: TRBJ2-7
v_call: TRBV6-5
clone_size: NA
d_call: TRBD2
cdr3_aa: CASSYSGLAGAYEQYF
cdr3_nt: TGTGCCAGCAGTTACTCGGGTCTAGCGGGAGCCTACGAGCAGTACTTC

j_call: TRBJ1-6
v_call: TRBV5-1
clone_size: NA
d_call: NA
cdr3_aa: CASSITENSPLHF
cdr3_nt: TGCGCCAGCAGCATAACGGAGAATTCACCCCTCCACTTT

j_call: TRBJ1-2
v_call: TRBV19
clone_size: NA
d_call: NA
cdr3_aa: CASSASGAGYGYTF
cdr3_nt: TGTGCCAGTAGTGCCTCAGGGGCAGGCTATGGCTACACCTTC

j_call: TRBJ1-1
v_call: TRBV7-7
clone_size: NA
d_call: NA
cdr3_aa: CASSPSADSTEAFF
cdr3_nt: TGTGCCAGCAGCCCCAGCGCCGACAGTACTGAAGCTTTCTTT

j_call: TRBJ2-7
v_call: TRBV6-6
clone_size: NA
d_call: NA
cdr3_aa: CASSYPGGRTGEQYF
cdr3_nt: TGTGCCAGCAGTTACCCCGGCGGGCGGACGGGAGAGCAGTACTTC

j_call: TRBJ1-6
v_call: TRBV30
clone_size: NA
d_call: NA
cdr3_aa: CAWSGGANSPLHF
cdr3_nt: TGTGCCTGGAGTGGGGGCGCAAATTCACCCCTCCACTTT

j_call: TRBJ1-1
v_call: TRBV7-2
clone_size: once
d_call: NA
cdr3_aa: CASSLLPGNTEAFF
cdr3_nt: TGTGCCAGCAGCTTACTCCCCGGGAACACTGAAGCTTTCTTT

j_call: TRBJ1-2
v_call: TRBV29-1
clone_size: NA
d_call: NA
cdr3_aa: CSARTPGGSTGGYTF
cdr3_nt: TGCAGCGCACGCACGCCGGGGGGCTCTACGGGTGGCTACACCTTC

j_call: TRBJ2-3
v_call: TRBV19
clone_size: once
d_call: TRBD1
cdr3_aa: CASIPSGGRGADTQYF
cdr3_nt: TGTGCCAGTATCCCATCAGGGGGCAGGGGGGCAGATACGCAGTATTTT

j_call: TRBJ2-1
v_call: TRBV30
clone_size: NA
d_call: TRBD2
cdr3_aa: CAWETSGNNYNEQFF
cdr3_nt: TGTGCCTGGGAGACTAGCGGGAACAATTACAATGAGCAGTTCTTC

j_call: TRBJ2-1
v_call: TRBV7-2
clone_size: once
d_call: NA
cdr3_aa: CASSLLANEQFF
cdr3_nt: TGTGCCAGCAGCTTATTGGCCAATGAGCAGTTCTTC

j_call: TRBJ2-7
v_call: TRBV28
clone_size: NA
d_call: NA
cdr3_aa: CASKNNYEQYF
cdr3_nt: TGTGCCAGCAAGAACAACTACGAGCAGTACTTC

j_call: TRBJ2-7
v_call: TRBV15
clone_size: once
d_call: TRBD1
cdr3_aa: CATSVHRGPYEQYF
cdr3_nt: TGTGCCACCAGCGTCCACAGGGGACCCTACGAGCAGTACTTC

j_call: TRBJ2-2
v_call: TRBV28
clone_size: NA
d_call: TRBD1
cdr3_aa: CASSLKPQGAQGYGGELFF
cdr3_nt: TGTGCCAGCAGTTTAAAGCCTCAGGGGGCGCAGGGGTACGGCGGGGAGCTGTTTTTT

j_call: TRBJ1-4
v_call: TRBV4-3
clone_size: NA
d_call: NA
cdr3_aa: CASSQGQGNEKLFF
cdr3_nt: TGCGCCAGCAGCCAAGGGCAGGGGAATGAAAAACTGTTTTTT

j_call: TRBJ2-3
v_call: TRBV7-9
clone_size: NA
d_call: NA
cdr3_aa: CASSLESGYTQYF
cdr3_nt: TGTGCCAGCAGCTTAGAAAGTGGCTATACGCAGTATTTT

j_call: TRBJ1-2
v_call: TRBV7-9
clone_size: few
d_call: TRBD1
cdr3_aa: CASSQGQGYGYTF
cdr3_nt: TGTGCCAGCAGCCAGGGACAGGGATATGGCTACACCTTC

j_call: TRBJ1-1
v_call: TRBV7-9
clone_size: NA
d_call: NA
cdr3_aa: CASSPQSGTEAFF
cdr3_nt: TGTGCCAGCAGCCCCCAGTCGGGGACTGAAGCTTTCTTT

j_call: TRBJ1-4
v_call: TRBV7-9
clone_size: NA
d_call: TRBD1
cdr3_aa: CASSPRTGNEKLFF
cdr3_nt: TGTGCCAGCAGTCCTAGGACAGGGAATGAAAAACTGTTTTTT

j_call: TRBJ1-2
v_call: TRBV7-3
clone_size: NA
d_call: NA
cdr3_aa: CASSLAARDKNYGYTF
cdr3_nt: TGTGCCAGCAGCTTAGCCGCCAGGGATAAAAACTATGGCTACACCTTC

j_call: TRBJ1-3
v_call: TRBV4-1
clone_size: NA
d_call: NA
cdr3_aa: CASSQGELSGNTIYF
cdr3_nt: TGCGCCAGCAGCCAAGGGGAGCTATCAGGAAACACCATATATTTT

j_call: TRBJ1-4
v_call: TRBV5-6
clone_size: NA
d_call: TRBD1
cdr3_aa: CASSADQGAAGELFF
cdr3_nt: TGTGCCAGCAGCGCCGATCAGGGGGCTGCGGGGGAACTGTTTTTT

j_call: TRBJ1-1
v_call: TRBV6-6
clone_size: NA
d_call: TRBD1
cdr3_aa: CAGDRGQNTEAFF
cdr3_nt: TGTGCCGGTGACAGGGGGCAGAACACTGAAGCTTTCTTT

j_call: TRBJ2-7
v_call: TRBV4-2
clone_size: NA
d_call: TRBD2
cdr3_aa: CASSTRLAGAYEQYF
cdr3_nt: TGTGCCAGCAGCACACGACTAGCGGGAGCCTACGAGCAGTACTTC

j_call: TRBJ2-3
v_call: TRBV11-3
clone_size: NA
d_call: NA
cdr3_aa: CASSFSPDRTQYF
cdr3_nt: TGTGCCAGCAGCTTTAGCCCCGATCGTACGCAGTATTTT

j_call: TRBJ2-1
v_call: TRBV9
clone_size: NA
d_call: TRBD1
cdr3_aa: CASSAGQGANHEQFF
cdr3_nt: TGTGCCAGCAGCGCTGGACAGGGGGCGAACCATGAGCAGTTCTTC

j_call: TRBJ1-2
v_call: TRBV27
clone_size: NA
d_call: NA
cdr3_aa: CASSFYSGGNGYTF
cdr3_nt: TGTGCCAGCAGTTTCTATTCAGGAGGGAACGGCTACACCTTC

j_call: TRBJ2-2
v_call: TRBV4-3
clone_size: once
d_call: NA
cdr3_aa: CASSQGAAGANTGELFF
cdr3_nt: TGCGCCAGCAGCCAAGGTGCTGCAGGGGCGAACACCGGGGAGCTGTTTTTT

j_call: TRBJ2-1
v_call: TRBV5-8
clone_size: NA
d_call: NA
cdr3_aa: CASSFGVGEQFF
cdr3_nt: TGTGCCAGCAGCTTCGGGGTCGGTGAGCAGTTCTTC

j_call: TRBJ2-5
v_call: TRBV21-1
clone_size: NA
d_call: NA
cdr3_aa: CASSKGAAGPQETQYF
cdr3_nt: TGTGCCAGCTCAAAGGGGGCGGCCGGACCTCAAGAGACCCAGTACTTC

j_call: TRBJ2-7
v_call: TRBV5-6
clone_size: few
d_call: NA
cdr3_aa: CASSLDRGYEQYF
cdr3_nt: TGTGCCAGCAGCTTGGATAGGGGCTACGAGCAGTACTTC

j_call: TRBJ1-5
v_call: TRBV6-1
clone_size: NA
d_call: NA
cdr3_aa: CASSVQQGNQPQHF
cdr3_nt: TGTGCCAGCAGTGTACAACAGGGCAATCAGCCCCAGCATTTT

j_call: TRBJ1-3
v_call: TRBV5-1
clone_size: NA
d_call: NA
cdr3_aa: CASSYEGVSGNTIYF
cdr3_nt: TGCGCCAGCAGCTATGAAGGGGTATCTGGAAACACCATATATTTT

j_call: TRBJ2-2
v_call: TRBV11-2
clone_size: NA
d_call: TRBD2
cdr3_aa: CASSLDSRGGNTGELFF
cdr3_nt: TGTGCCAGCAGCTTAGATTCGCGGGGGGGCAACACCGGGGAGCTGTTTTTT

j_call: TRBJ2-7
v_call: TRBV5-5
clone_size: NA
d_call: NA
cdr3_aa: CASSLAGGPYEQYF
cdr3_nt: TGTGCCAGCAGCTTGGCCGGGGGGCCCTACGAGCAGTACTTC

j_call: TRBJ2-3
v_call: TRBV14
clone_size: NA
d_call: TRBD2
cdr3_aa: CASSPFSGGGPDTQYF
cdr3_nt: TGTGCCAGCAGCCCCTTTAGCGGGGGGGGCCCAGATACGCAGTATTTT

j_call: TRBJ1-3
v_call: TRBV28
clone_size: few
d_call: TRBD1
cdr3_aa: CASSSYRGPGNTIYF
cdr3_nt: TGTGCCAGCAGTTCCTACAGGGGCCCTGGAAACACCATATATTTT

j_call: TRBJ1-6
v_call: TRBV18
clone_size: few
d_call: NA
cdr3_aa: CASSPEIDSPLHF
cdr3_nt: TGTGCCAGCTCACCAGAGATTGATTCACCCCTCCACTTT

j_call: TRBJ2-2
v_call: TRBV6-5
clone_size: NA
d_call: TRBD2
cdr3_aa: CASSFRLAGGTGELFF
cdr3_nt: TGTGCCAGCAGTTTTCGACTAGCGGGGGGCACCGGGGAGCTGTTTTTT

j_call: TRBJ2-1
v_call: TRBV11-2
clone_size: NA
d_call: NA
cdr3_aa: CASSSSGLGLQFF
cdr3_nt: TGTGCCAGCAGCTCTAGTGGTCTTGGACTTCAGTTCTTC

j_call: TRBJ1-2
v_call: TRBV29-1
clone_size: NA
d_call: TRBD1
cdr3_aa: CSAIRDRGYGYTF
cdr3_nt: TGCAGCGCTATACGGGACAGGGGCTATGGCTACACCTTC

j_call: TRBJ1-2
v_call: TRBV28
clone_size: NA
d_call: NA
cdr3_aa: CASRKPTGNYGYTF
cdr3_nt: TGTGCCAGCAGGAAACCTACAGGGAACTATGGCTACACCTTC

j_call: TRBJ1-5
v_call: TRBV7-9
clone_size: NA
d_call: NA
cdr3_aa: CASSSSDSHGPQHF
cdr3_nt: TGTGCCAGCAGCTCCTCGGACAGCCATGGGCCCCAGCATTTT

j_call: TRBJ2-7
v_call: TRBV1
clone_size: NA
d_call: NA
cdr3_aa: CTTTLAGISYEQYF
cdr3_nt: TGCACCACTACCCTAGCGGGCATTTCCTACGAGCAGTACTTC

j_call: TRBJ2-5
v_call: TRBV5-1
clone_size: NA
d_call: NA
cdr3_aa: CASSFGQETQYF
cdr3_nt: TGCGCCAGCAGCTTCGGCCAAGAGACCCAGTACTTC

j_call: TRBJ2-6
v_call: TRBV5-4
clone_size: NA
d_call: TRBD1
cdr3_aa: CASKGQWSSGANVLTF
cdr3_nt: TGTGCCAGCAAGGGACAGTGGAGCTCTGGGGCCAACGTCCTGACTTTC

j_call: TRBJ2-1
v_call: TRBV19
clone_size: NA
d_call: TRBD1
cdr3_aa: CASSIKGQGLSSYNEQFF
cdr3_nt: TGTGCCAGTAGTATAAAGGGACAGGGACTCAGCTCCTACAATGAGCAGTTCTTC

j_call: TRBJ2-2
v_call: TRBV7-3
clone_size: NA
d_call: NA
cdr3_aa: CASSPGGATNTGELFF
cdr3_nt: TGTGCCAGCAGCCCCGGTGGGGCCACCAACACCGGGGAGCTGTTTTTT

j_call: TRBJ1-1
v_call: TRBV10-3
clone_size: few
d_call: NA
cdr3_aa: CAISTTGTEAFF
cdr3_nt: TGTGCCATCAGCACGACAGGCACTGAAGCTTTCTTT

j_call: TRBJ2-1
v_call: TRBV7-6
clone_size: NA
d_call: TRBD2
cdr3_aa: CASSLEGTSVWNEQFF
cdr3_nt: TGTGCCAGCAGCTTAGAGGGGACTAGCGTCTGGAATGAGCAGTTCTTC

j_call: TRBJ2-5
v_call: TRBV11-3
clone_size: NA
d_call: TRBD2
cdr3_aa: CASSLSGGPQETQYF
cdr3_nt: TGTGCCAGCAGCTTAAGCGGGGGGCCTCAAGAGACCCAGTACTTC

j_call: TRBJ2-3
v_call: TRBV5-6
clone_size: NA
d_call: TRBD2
cdr3_aa: CASSFSGSTDTQYF
cdr3_nt: TGTGCCAGCAGCTTTAGCGGGAGCACAGATACGCAGTATTTT

j_call: TRBJ1-2
v_call: TRBV4-3
clone_size: NA
d_call: TRBD1
cdr3_aa: CASSLSGGPPNYGYTF
cdr3_nt: TGCGCCAGCAGCCTTTCAGGGGGCCCACCTAACTATGGCTACACCTTC